The rows below give T cell receptor beta chains drawn from one sample of a study of human T cells and chemical hapten exposure. One entry per CDR3 protein, called by TCRdb with MiXCR from the RACE reads. The sample has 250,000 or so distinct CDR3 sequences, approximately 7.5% seen once. The source was whole blood, collected in connection with sensitization to the hapten diphenylcyclopropenone (DPC). Every receptor here comes from a man aged 18 to 29 with alopecia areata. Some clones in this sample may be carry-over from other donors' samples. Each CDR3 is given with its conserved first and last residue. A D gene is named only where the DNA matches it firmly. The size entry is marked missing in some rows and otherwise reads once, few, many or a size class.

cdr3_length,j_call,clone_size,d_call,v_call,cdr3_aa,cdr3_nt
15,TRBJ1-3,few,TRBD1,TRBV12-3/TRBV12-4,CASSRGPSAGNTIYF,TGTGCCAGCAGTAGGGGGCCCAGCGCTGGAAACACCATATATTTT
16,TRBJ2-7,-,-,TRBV6-2/TRBV6-3,CASSYPDTSNTYEQYF,TGTGCCAGCAGTTACCCGGACACATCGAACACCTACGAGCAGTACTTC
17,TRBJ1-2,-,-,TRBV6-5,CASSYVSRGATNYGYTF,TGTGCCAGCAGTTACGTGTCCAGGGGAGCAACTAACTATGGCTACACCTTC
13,TRBJ2-1,few,TRBD2,TRBV10-2,CASSESTSGEQFF,TGCGCCAGCAGTGAGTCGACTAGCGGGGAGCAGTTCTTC
15,TRBJ1-4,few,-,TRBV15,CATSGDQAIHEKLFF,TGTGCCACCAGCGGGGACCAGGCGATACATGAAAAACTGTTTTTT
16,TRBJ2-3,few,-,TRBV5-1,CASSPTVGDLTDTQYF,TGCGCCAGCAGCCCGACTGTTGGGGACCTCACAGATACGCAGTATTTT
15,TRBJ1-1,-,-,TRBV7-2,CASSIGEAGYTEAFF,TGTGCCAGCAGCATAGGGGAGGCGGGATACACTGAAGCTTTCTTT
14,TRBJ2-7,-,-,TRBV25-1,CASSEFGATYEQYF,TGTGCCAGCAGTGAATTCGGCGCAACCTACGAGCAGTACTTC
14,TRBJ1-2,many,-,TRBV27,CASSLSGLNYGYTF,TGTGCCAGCAGTTTATCGGGACTGAACTATGGCTACACCTTC
14,TRBJ2-5,few,TRBD1,TRBV20-1,CSAPQGVVQETQYF,TGCAGTGCTCCCCAGGGGGTGGTTCAAGAGACCCAGTACTTC
16,TRBJ2-3,-,TRBD2,TRBV20-1,CSARDPQRGDPDTQCF,TGCAGTGCTAGAGATCCCCAGCGGGGGGACCCAGATACGCAGTGTTTT
17,TRBJ1-6,few,-,TRBV6-2/TRBV6-3,CASSRRVQSSYNSPLHF,TGTGCCAGCAGTCGAAGGGTCCAGAGCTCCTATAATTCACCCCTCCACTTT
14,TRBJ2-7,many,-,TRBV6-5,CASRNRDEAYEQYF,TGTGCCAGCAGGAACCGGGACGAAGCCTACGAGCAGTACTTC
15,TRBJ2-5,many,-,TRBV4-3,CASSQDTGSAETQYF,TGCGCCAGCAGCCAAGATACAGGGTCGGCAGAGACCCAGTACTTC
13,TRBJ1-1,many,TRBD1,TRBV5-1,CASSLEGAVKAFF,TGCGCCAGCAGCTTGGAGGGGGCCGTAAAAGCTTTCTTT
17,TRBJ1-6,few,-,TRBV7-3,CASSLRAGSSYNSPLHF,TGTGCCAGCAGCTTAAGGGCAGGGAGCTCCTATAATTCACCCCTCCACTTT
14,TRBJ2-7,-,TRBD1,TRBV20-1,CSARGTGGTYEQYF,TGCAGTGCTAGGGGGACAGGGGGAACCTACGAGCAGTACTTC
16,TRBJ2-7,many,TRBD1,TRBV28,CASSFAGQDSSYEQYF,TGTGCCAGCAGTTTTGCGGGACAGGACAGCTCCTACGAGCAGTACTTC
12,TRBJ2-1,few,-,TRBV4-1,CASSQGGTEQFF,TGCGCCAGCAGCCAAGGGGGCACTGAGCAGTTCTTC
16,TRBJ2-4,-,-,TRBV5-6,CASSLRGVFAKNIQYF,TGTGCCAGCAGCTTACGAGGGGTTTTCGCCAAAAACATTCAGTACTTC
14,TRBJ2-5,many,-,TRBV9,CASSVTLRAETQYF,TGTGCCAGCAGCGTCACCCTCAGGGCGGAGACCCAGTACTTC
13,TRBJ2-3,many,TRBD1,TRBV5-1,CASSRTGADTQYF,TGCGCCAGCAGCCGGACAGGGGCCGATACGCAGTATTTT
17,TRBJ2-1,-,-,TRBV29-1,CSVGKEDHLSSYNEQFF,TGCAGCGTTGGAAAGGAGGACCACCTTTCCTCCTACAATGAGCAGTTCTTC
15,TRBJ1-2,few,TRBD1,TRBV5-1,CASSLWGTANYGYTF,TGCGCCAGCAGCTTGTGGGGGACAGCTAACTATGGCTACACCTTC
14,TRBJ1-3,-,-,TRBV20-1,CSARPTVTGNTIYF,TGCAGTGCTAGACCGACCGTTACTGGAAACACCATATATTTT
12,TRBJ2-2,-,-,TRBV20-1,CSAALLAGELFF,TGCAGTGCTGCCTTATTGGCCGGGGAGCTGTTTTTT
18,TRBJ2-3,-,TRBD1,TRBV5-1,CASSQGDRTGLNTDTQYF,TGCGCCAGCAGCCAAGGGGACCGGACAGGATTAAACACAGATACGCAGTATTTT
13,TRBJ1-6,few,-,TRBV9,CASSVDSNSPLHF,TGTGCCAGCAGCGTGGACAGTAATTCACCCCTCCACTTT
13,TRBJ1-2,many,TRBD1,TRBV7-9,CASSQDRVYGYTF,TGTGCCAGCAGCCAGGACAGGGTCTATGGCTACACCTTC
14,TRBJ1-5,-,TRBD1,TRBV28,CASRRTGVNQPQHF,TGTGCCAGCAGGAGGACAGGGGTCAATCAGCCCCAGCATTTT
14,TRBJ1-2,few,-,TRBV7-8,CASSLIPRQNGYTF,TGTGCCAGCAGCTTAATTCCCCGGCAGAATGGCTACACCTTC
15,TRBJ1-5,many,-,TRBV2,CASSPISGGNQPQHF,TGTGCCAGCAGTCCAATCTCAGGCGGCAATCAGCCCCAGCATTTT
16,TRBJ1-3,-,-,TRBV4-3,CASSQGPLSWGNTIYF,TGCGCCAGCAGCCAAGGCCCTCTCTCGTGGGGAAACACCATATATTTT
11,TRBJ1-1,many,-,TRBV7-2,CASRQNTEAFF,TGTGCCAGCAGACAAAACACTGAAGCTTTCTTT
16,TRBJ1-4,few,TRBD1,TRBV5-1,CASSFYGQGPNEKLFF,TGCGCCAGCAGCTTTTATGGACAGGGTCCTAATGAAAAACTGTTTTTT
14,TRBJ2-7,few,TRBD1,TRBV11-1,CASSYRGLFYEQYF,TGTGCCAGCAGCTACAGGGGCCTCTTCTACGAGCAGTACTTC
14,TRBJ1-6,many,-,TRBV5-1,CASSLAQGNSPLHF,TGTGCCAGCAGCCTCGCACAGGGAAATTCACCCCTCCACTTT
16,TRBJ1-4,many,TRBD1,TRBV7-9,CASTLGQGSTNEKLFF,TGTGCCAGCACCCTTGGACAGGGTTCAACTAATGAAAAACTGTTTTTT
16,TRBJ2-2,few,-,TRBV6-4,CASSDSRQENTGELFF,TGTGCCAGCAGTGACTCCCGACAGGAGAACACCGGGGAGCTGTTTTTT
15,TRBJ2-1,-,TRBD1,TRBV12-3/TRBV12-4,CASSPRDRGDNEQFF,TGTGCCAGCAGTCCACGGGACAGGGGGGACAATGAGCAGTTCTTC
15,TRBJ2-1,-,-,TRBV7-9,CASSLAEIGIHEQFF,TGTGCCAGCAGCTTAGCGGAGATAGGGATTCACGAGCAGTTCTTC
14,TRBJ2-2,few,-,TRBV11-2,CASSWAINTGELFF,TGTGCCAGCAGCTGGGCTATCAACACCGGGGAGCTGTTTTTT
14,TRBJ1-1,-,TRBD1,TRBV12-3/TRBV12-4,CASSFVPTTGSAFF,TGTGCCAGCAGTTTTGTACCAACGACAGGGAGCGCTTTCTTT
11,TRBJ2-7,many,TRBD1,TRBV28,CASTSGGEQYF,TGTGCCAGCACCTCAGGGGGCGAGCAGTACTTC
17,TRBJ1-1,many,-,TRBV6-2/TRBV6-3,CASTQLGSGLGNTEAFF,TGTGCCAGCACCCAACTGGGGTCCGGACTAGGGAACACTGAAGCTTTCTTT
15,TRBJ2-7,-,-,TRBV24-1,CATSEGGRWVDEQYF,TGTGCCACCAGTGAGGGGGGCCGTTGGGTCGACGAGCAGTACTTC
21,TRBJ2-3,-,TRBD2,TRBV7-2,CASSSSRTSGGTLRGTDTQYF,TGTGCCAGCAGCTCATCCAGGACTAGCGGGGGAACACTCAGAGGCACAGATACGCAGTATTTT
16,TRBJ2-7,few,-,TRBV4-2,CASSRFIRDGTYEQYF,TGTGCCAGCAGCCGATTTATTCGGGACGGCACCTACGAGCAGTACTTC
16,TRBJ2-3,many,-,TRBV9,CASSVGGAASTDTQYF,TGTGCCAGCAGCGTAGGGGGAGCCGCTAGCACAGATACGCAGTATTTT
14,TRBJ2-7,-,-,TRBV9,CASSVGDHIYEQYF,TGTGCCAGCAGCGTAGGCGACCACATCTACGAGCAGTACTTC